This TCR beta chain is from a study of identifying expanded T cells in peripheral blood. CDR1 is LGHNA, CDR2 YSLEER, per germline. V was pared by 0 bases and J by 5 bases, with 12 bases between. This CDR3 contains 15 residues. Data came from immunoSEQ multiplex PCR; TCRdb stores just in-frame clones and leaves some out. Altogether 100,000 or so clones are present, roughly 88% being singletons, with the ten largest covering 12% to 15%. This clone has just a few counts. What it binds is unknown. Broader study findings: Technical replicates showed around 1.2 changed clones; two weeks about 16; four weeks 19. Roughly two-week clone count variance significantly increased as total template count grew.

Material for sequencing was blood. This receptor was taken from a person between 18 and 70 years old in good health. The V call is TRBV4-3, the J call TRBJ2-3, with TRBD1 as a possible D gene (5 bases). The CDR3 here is CASSQDRDVRDTQYF. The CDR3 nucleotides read TGCGCCAGCAGCCAAGACAGGGATGTTCGAGATACGCAGTATTTT.